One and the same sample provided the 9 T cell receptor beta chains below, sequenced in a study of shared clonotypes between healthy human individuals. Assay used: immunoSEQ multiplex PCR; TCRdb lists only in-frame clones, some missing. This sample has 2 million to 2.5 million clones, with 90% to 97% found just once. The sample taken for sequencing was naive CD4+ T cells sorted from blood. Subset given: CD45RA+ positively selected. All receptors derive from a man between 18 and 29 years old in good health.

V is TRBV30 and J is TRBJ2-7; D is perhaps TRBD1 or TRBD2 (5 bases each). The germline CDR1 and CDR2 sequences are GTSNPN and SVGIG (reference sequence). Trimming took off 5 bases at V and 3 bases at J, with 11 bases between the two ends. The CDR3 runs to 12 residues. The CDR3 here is CAWAGTNYEQYF. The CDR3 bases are TGTGCCTGGGCCGGGACCAACTACGAGCAGTACTTC.

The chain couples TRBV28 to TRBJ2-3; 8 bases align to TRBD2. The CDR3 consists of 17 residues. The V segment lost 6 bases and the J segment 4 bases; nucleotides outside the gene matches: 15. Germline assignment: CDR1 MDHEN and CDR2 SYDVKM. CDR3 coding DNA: TGTGCCAGCAGACCATCTCCGGGACTAGAGATCCCAGATACGCAGTATTTT. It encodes CASRPSPGLEIPDTQYF.

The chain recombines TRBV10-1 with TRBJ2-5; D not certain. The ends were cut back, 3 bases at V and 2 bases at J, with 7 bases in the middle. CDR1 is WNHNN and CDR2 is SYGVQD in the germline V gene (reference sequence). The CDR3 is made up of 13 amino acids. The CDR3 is CASSEASQETQYF. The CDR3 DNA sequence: TGCGCCAGCAGTGAAGCCAGTCAAGAGACCCAGTACTTC.

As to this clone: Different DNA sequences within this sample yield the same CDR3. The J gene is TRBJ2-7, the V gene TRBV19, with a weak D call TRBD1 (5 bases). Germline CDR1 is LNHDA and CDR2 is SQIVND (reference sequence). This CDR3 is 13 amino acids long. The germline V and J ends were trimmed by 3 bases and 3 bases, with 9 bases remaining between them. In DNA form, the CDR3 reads TGTGCCAGTAGTATCGGAAGGGGCTACGAGCAGTACTTC. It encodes CASSIGRGYEQYF.

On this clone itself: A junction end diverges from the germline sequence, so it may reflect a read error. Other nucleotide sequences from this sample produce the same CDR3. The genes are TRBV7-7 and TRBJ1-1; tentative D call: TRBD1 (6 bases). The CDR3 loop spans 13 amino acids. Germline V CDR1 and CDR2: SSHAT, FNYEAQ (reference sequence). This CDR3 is CASSLDSNTEAFF. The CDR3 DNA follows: TGTGCTAGCAGCTTGGACAGTAACACTGAAGCTTTCTTT.

The CDR3: CASSFRQVNYGYTF. The DNA of the CDR3 is TGTGCCAGCAGTTTTCGACAGGTTAACTATGGCTACACCTTC. The chain combines TRBV28 with TRBJ1-2; D perhaps matches TRBD1 (6 bases). The CDR3 extends over 14 amino acids. V lost 3 bases and J 1 base, leaving 9 bases between the germline ends. The germline V gene has CDR1 MDHEN and CDR2 SYDVKM.

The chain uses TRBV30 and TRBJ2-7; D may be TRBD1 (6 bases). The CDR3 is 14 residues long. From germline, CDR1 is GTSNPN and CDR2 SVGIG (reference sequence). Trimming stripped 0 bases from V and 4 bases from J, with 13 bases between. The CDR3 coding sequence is TGTGCCTGGAGTGTAGGTGGGGGCGAATACGAGCAGTACTTC. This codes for CAWSVGGGEYEQYF.

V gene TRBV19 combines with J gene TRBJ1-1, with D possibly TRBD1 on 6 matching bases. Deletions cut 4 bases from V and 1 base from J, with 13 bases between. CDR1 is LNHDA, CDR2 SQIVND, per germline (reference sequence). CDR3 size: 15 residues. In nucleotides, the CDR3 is TGTGCCAGTAGTAAAGGGGGATTGGGGAACACTGAAGCTTTCTTT. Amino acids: CASSKGGLGNTEAFF.

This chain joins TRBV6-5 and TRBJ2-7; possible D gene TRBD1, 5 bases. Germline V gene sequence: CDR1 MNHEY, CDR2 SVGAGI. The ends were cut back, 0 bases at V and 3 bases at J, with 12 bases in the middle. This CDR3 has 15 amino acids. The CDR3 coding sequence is TGTGCCAGCAGTTACTCGCCAGGGTTATTCTACGAGCAGTACTTC. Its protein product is CASSYSPGLFYEQYF.